This is a list of T cell receptor beta chains from one sample in a study of cytomegalovirus exposure and HLA in healthy donors. Some clones are missing from TCRdb's copy, which holds only in-frame ones; the method was immunoSEQ multiplex PCR. Among around 140,000 clones listed, 70% to 85% were seen once. The sample taken for sequencing was PBMCs. Receptors originate from a woman between 55 and 75 years old in good health and CMV-seropositive. CDR3s include the opening cysteine and the closing phenylalanine or tryptophan. The D gene is left open where the match is weak. Not every row has a clone size; where given, it reads once, few, many or a size class.

V	J	size	D	length	CDR3	DNA
TRBV19	TRBJ1-5	.	TRBD1	18	CASSAGQTPYYSNQPQHF	TGTGCCAGTAGCGCGGGACAGACACCATACTATAGCAATCAGCCCCAGCATTTT
TRBV5-1	TRBJ2-5	.	TRBD2	15	CASRTGTSGQETQYF	TGCGCCAGCAGGACCGGGACTAGCGGACAAGAGACCCAGTACTTC
TRBV6-1	TRBJ1-1	.	.	13	CASSEGQYTEAFF	TGTGCCAGCAGTGAAGGACAGTACACTGAAGCTTTCTTT
TRBV27	TRBJ2-4	.	TRBD1	15	CASSLRTGDGNIQYF	TGTGCCAGCAGTCTAAGGACAGGGGACGGAAACATTCAGTACTTC
TRBV12-2	TRBJ2-7	.	.	13	CASPERGTYEQYF	TGTGCAAGTCCCGAGAGGGGGACCTACGAGCAGTACTTC
TRBV19	TRBJ1-2	.	.	13	CASSIPSGAGYTF	TGTGCCAGTAGTATTCCGTCAGGGGCCGGCTACACCTTC
TRBV9	TRBJ2-3	.	TRBD1	14	CASSVGTGADTQYF	TGTGCCAGCAGCGTTGGGACAGGTGCAGATACGCAGTATTTT
TRBV5-1	TRBJ1-2	.	.	16	CASRRDPGLANYGYTF	TGCGCCAGCAGGAGGGATCCCGGCTTGGCTAACTATGGCTACACCTTC
TRBV6-5	TRBJ1-2	.	.	14	CAIPREKSNYGYTF	TGTGCCATCCCGAGGGAGAAATCCAACTATGGCTACACCTTC
TRBV19	TRBJ1-5	.	.	15	CASSITGRSNQPQHF	TGTGCCAGTAGTATCACAGGAAGAAGCAATCAGCCCCAGCATTTT
TRBV29-1	TRBJ2-3	.	TRBD2	14	CSVGAGTRADTQYF	TGCAGCGTTGGGGCCGGGACTAGGGCAGATACGCAGTATTTT
TRBV7-2	TRBJ1-2	once	.	14	CASSLSRENYGYTF	TGTGCCAGCAGCTTGTCCAGGGAAAACTATGGCTACACCTTC
TRBV30	TRBJ2-7	few	TRBD2	14	CAWSVQRENYEQYF	TGTGCCTGGAGTGTACAGCGGGAGAACTACGAGCAGTACTTC
TRBV2	TRBJ1-6	.	.	12	CASSETGATLHF	TGTGCCAGCAGTGAAACGGGAGCAACCCTCCACTTT
TRBV2	TRBJ2-3	.	.	13	CASSFTGTDTQYF	TGTGCCAGCAGTTTCACAGGGACAGATACGCAGTATTTT
TRBV5-6	TRBJ2-7	.	.	17	CASSLESEAAETYEQYF	TGTGCCAGCAGCTTGGAGTCGGAGGCGGCAGAAACCTACGAGCAGTACTTC
TRBV15	TRBJ1-1	.	.	14	CATMLGGQGTEAFF	TGTGCCACCATGCTAGGAGGGCAGGGAACTGAAGCTTTCTTT
TRBV2	TRBJ2-7	.	.	16	CASSEPPGTGLYEQYF	TGTGCCAGCAGTGAACCCCCCGGGACGGGACTTTACGAGCAGTACTTC
TRBV14	TRBJ2-7	.	.	16	CASSQGAGVMNAKQYF	TGTGCCAGCAGCCAAGGGGCAGGGGTCATGAACGCTAAGCAGTACTTC
TRBV7-2	TRBJ2-7	.	TRBD1	15	CASSSPGQGSYEQYF	TGTGCCAGCAGCTCTCCGGGACAGGGGTCGTACGAGCAGTACTTC
TRBV29-1	TRBJ2-7	.	.	11	CSVEQNYEQYF	TGCAGCGTTGAACAAAACTACGAGCAGTACTTC
TRBV6-1	TRBJ2-3	.	TRBD2	15	CASIEVAGVEDTQYF	TGTGCCAGCATTGAGGTAGCGGGAGTTGAAGATACGCAGTATTTT
TRBV5-8	TRBJ2-5	.	TRBD2	17	CASSLAGTSGSGETQYF	TGTGCCAGCAGCTTGGCCGGGACTAGCGGGAGTGGTGAGACCCAGTACTTC
TRBV6-6	TRBJ1-4	.	.	12	CASSYGSQKLFF	TGTGCCAGCAGTTACGGGAGCCAAAAACTGTTTTTT
TRBV7-3	TRBJ2-7	.	TRBD2	13	CASSLTAGGEQYF	TGTGCCAGCAGCTTAACTGCCGGGGGGGAGCAGTACTTC
TRBV6-5	TRBJ2-2	.	.	13	CATRQTRQEGLFF	TGTGCCACACGTCAAACCAGGCAGGAGGGACTGTTTTTT
TRBV30	TRBJ2-3	.	TRBD2	14	CACRLAGVTDTQYF	TGTGCCTGCCGACTAGCGGGCGTAACAGATACGCAGTATTTT
TRBV2	TRBJ2-3	once	TRBD1	15	CASSVGTDNTDTQYF	TGTGCCAGCAGCGTGGGGACAGACAACACAGATACGCAGTATTTT
TRBV4-2	TRBJ2-7	.	.	15	CASSRDWGQAYEQYF	TGTGCCAGCAGCCGGGATTGGGGACAAGCCTACGAGCAGTACTTC
TRBV19	TRBJ2-3	.	.	15	CASSIRDYNTDTQYF	TGTGCCAGTAGTATACGGGATTACAACACAGATACGCAGTATTTT
TRBV5-1	TRBJ2-7	.	TRBD1	16	CASSPPRGTGDYEQYF	TGCGCCAGCAGCCCCCCTCGGGGGACAGGGGACTACGAGCAGTACTTC
TRBV28	TRBJ1-5	.	.	17	CASSPPDVQVSNQPQHF	TGTGCCAGCAGTCCCCCCGATGTACAAGTAAGCAATCAGCCCCAGCATTTT
TRBV27	TRBJ1-2	.	.	13	CASSFRANYGYTF	TGTGCCAGCAGTTTTAGAGCTAACTATGGCTACACCTTC
TRBV13	TRBJ2-7	.	.	13	CASSLGRGYEQYF	TGTGCCAGCAGCTTAGGGCGGGGCTACGAGCAGTACTTC
TRBV19	TRBJ1-1	.	.	15	CASSIDRTRNTEAFF	TGTGCCAGTAGTATAGATCGTACAAGGAACACTGAAGCTTTCTTT
TRBV27	TRBJ2-1	.	TRBD1	14	CASSRTGRGSEQFF	TGTGCCAGCAGTAGGACAGGGAGAGGCTCTGAGCAGTTCTTC
TRBV2	TRBJ2-7	.	TRBD1	14	CASSVGQDVYEQYF	TGTGCCAGCAGTGTAGGACAGGACGTTTACGAGCAGTACTTC
TRBV28	TRBJ1-2	.	.	16	CASSLGFRSRGYGYTF	TGTGCCAGCAGTTTAGGCTTCAGGTCCCGGGGGTATGGCTACACCTTC